A selection of T cell receptor beta chains follows, all from one sample in a study of shared T cell receptors in the human thymus. Some clones are missing from TCRdb's copy, which holds only in-frame ones; the method was immunoSEQ multiplex PCR. Of 500,000 to 850,000 clones in the sample, over 75% are singletons; the top ten hold just under 0.0095%. The same sample was also used in a study of human thymus T cells.

The specimen was thymocytes. The source is a boy under three years old with a congenital heart defect. The CDR3 runs from the conserved cysteine through the conserved F or W. D genes are given only for firm matches. Size is omitted from some rows. Given values are once, few, many or a class for expanded clones.

d_call	clone_size	v_call	j_call	cdr3_nt	cdr3_aa
TRBD2	.	TRBV4-1	TRBJ2-5	TGCGCCAGCAGCCAAGATCCGTCTAGCGGTGAAGAGACCCAGTACTTC	CASSQDPSSGEETQYF
TRBD1	.	TRBV10-3	TRBJ1-2	TGTGCCACACAGGGACAGGGGATCTATGGCTACACCTTC	CATQGQGIYGYTF
.	.	TRBV28	TRBJ1-3	TGTGCCAGCAGTTTAGCTCAGGGCCACTCTGGAAACACCATATATTTT	CASSLAQGHSGNTIYF
.	.	TRBV28	TRBJ2-5	TGTGCCAGCAGTTTTCTAGAGACCCAGTACTTC	CASSFLETQYF
.	.	TRBV6-6	TRBJ2-2	TGTGCCAGCAGTGGAACAGGGCCCGGGGAGCTGTTTTTT	CASSGTGPGELFF
.	once	TRBV27	TRBJ2-1	TGTGCCAGCACCGGGACTGAAACCTACAATGAGCAGTTCTTC	CASTGTETYNEQFF
.	once	TRBV7-2	TRBJ1-6	TGTGCCAGCAGCTTTGACTCCAACAGGGCCCCCCTCCACTTT	CASSFDSNRAPLHF
.	.	TRBV15	TRBJ1-4	TGTGCCACCAGCGACCAGGGTGAAAAACTGTTTTTT	CATSDQGEKLFF
TRBD2	.	TRBV10-2	TRBJ2-1	TGCGCCAGTTGCGGGGGGAGGACCTGTCGAAATGAGCAGTTCTTC	CASCGGRTCRNEQFF
.	.	TRBV15	TRBJ1-2	TGTGCCACCGAGAACGGGGAAACGAAGTGGAAAACCTTC	CATENGETKWKTF
TRBD2	.	TRBV10-1	TRBJ2-7	TGCGCCAGCAGTGGGAGCGGGAGCCCCTACGAGCGGTACTTC	CASSGSGSPYERYF
TRBD2	.	TRBV28	TRBJ2-1	TGTGCCAGCAGTCCCAATGGACTAGCGGGAGGGCCTGGTGAGCAGTTCTTC	CASSPNGLAGGPGEQFF
TRBD1	.	TRBV13	TRBJ1-2	TGTGCCAGCAGCTTAGACAAAGGACAGGCGAACTATGGCTACACCTTC	CASSLDKGQANYGYTF
TRBD1	.	TRBV28	TRBJ1-5	TGTGCCAGCAGTCAGCCGGGACAGCGCAATCAGCCCCAGCATTTT	CASSQPGQRNQPQHF
TRBD2	.	TRBV15	TRBJ2-1	TGTGCCCCCGGGGCTAGCGGAAACTACAATGAGCAGTTCTTC	CAPGASGNYNEQFF
.	.	TRBV10-1	TRBJ2-1	TGCGCCAGCAGTTACCTACCCGGCGGGGTTGAGCAGTTCTTC	CASSYLPGGVEQFF
.	.	TRBV27	TRBJ2-3	TGTGCCAGCAGTTCGTTGAGGACAGATACGCAGTATTTT	CASSSLRTDTQYF
TRBD2	.	TRBV6-5	TRBJ2-7	TGTGCCAGCAGTTACAGCGGGACTTCCTACGAGCAGTACTTC	CASSYSGTSYEQYF
.	.	TRBV14	TRBJ1-2	TGTGCCAGCAGCCCGGGGTCTACAGGGTATTCGGGCGGCTACACCTTC	CASSPGSTGYSGGYTF
.	.	TRBV5-1	TRBJ2-7	TGCGCCAGCACCCCGGGTCACGTAACGAGGGGACACCCCGGCGAGCAGTACTTC	CASTPGHVTRGHPGEQYF